Shown below are 14 T cell receptor beta chains from a single sample sequenced in a study of cytomegalovirus exposure and HLA in healthy donors. 60 Vbeta and 13 Jbeta primers were used in PCR. TCRdb keeps only in-frame clones here, not all; method: immunoSEQ multiplex PCR. This repertoire shows around 150,000 clones, around 80% found once; its top ten account for 4.8%. The specimen sequenced was PBMCs. Receptors originate from a young man in good health.

This clone was recorded a few times. The V call is TRBV11-3, the J call TRBJ2-3, with D maybe TRBD1 (6 bases). V shed 5 bases and J shed 2 bases, with 11 bases lying between them. The CDR3 spans 14 residues. Germline-derived CDR1 and CDR2 are SGHNT and YENEEA. CDR3 DNA sequence: TGTGCCAGCAGCCCAGGACAGATCACAGATACGCAGTATTTT. Encoded protein: CASSPGQITDTQYF.

The chain carries TRBV19 and TRBJ2-6; D is uncertain. Trimming shortened V by 5 bases and J by 4 bases, and 12 bases separated the two germline ends. This CDR3 comprises 15 residues. Germline V gene data show CDR1 as LNHDA and CDR2 as SQIVND (reference sequence). CDR3 loop: CASSLPRLGANVLTF. The CDR3 DNA is TGTGCCAGTAGTTTACCGCGGCTGGGGGCCAACGTCCTGACTTTC.

The genes are TRBV7-2 and TRBJ2-7; 8 bases are shared with TRBD1. From germline, CDR1 is SGHTA and CDR2 FQGNSA. The CDR3 has 15 amino acids. With V trimmed by 5 bases and J by 0 bases, 6 bases remained unmatched. The CDR3 nucleotides are TGTGCCAGCAGCACGATCACAGGGGGCTCCTACGAGCAGTACTTC. Protein product: CASSTITGGSYEQYF.

This clone has only a few counts. This chain connects TRBV7-2 to TRBJ2-5; 7 bases map to TRBD2. The CDR3 is 14 residues long. V was clipped by 8 bases and J by 0 bases; unmatched bases: 6. Germline values: CDR1 SGHTA, CDR2 FQGNSA. The chain's CDR3 is CASGRSGNQETQYF. CDR3 nucleotides: TGTGCCAGCGGGCGGAGCGGGAACCAAGAGACCCAGTACTTC.

The chain couples TRBV27 to TRBJ2-2, with D unclear. This CDR3 is built from 11 residues. Trimming took off 6 bases at V and 7 bases at J, with 6 bases between the two ends. Germline-derived CDR1 and CDR2 are MNHEY and SMNVEV (reference sequence). CDR3 region: CASSHSGELFF. Written as DNA, the CDR3 is TGTGCCAGCAGCCACAGCGGGGAGCTGTTTTTT.

The CDR3 coding sequence is TGCGCCAGCAGCCCGCAGACTAGCGGAGAACGGGAGACCCAGTACTTC. Translating it yields CASSPQTSGERETQYF. The J gene is TRBJ2-5, the V gene TRBV4-1, with 9 positions matching TRBD2. V lost 4 bases and J lost 5; bases outside the gene matches: 11. The CDR3 runs 16 residues. Germline V lookup: CDR1 MGHRA, CDR2 YSYEKL.

This clone was counted ten times or more. V gene TRBV7-6 combines with J gene TRBJ2-7, with 10 bases identical to TRBD1. The ends lost 1 base at V and 3 bases at J; junction bases unmatched: 3. The CDR3 has 15 residues. Germline V gene sequence: CDR1 SGHVS, CDR2 FNYEAQ. The chain's CDR3 is CASSLGDRGGYEQYF. The CDR3 nucleotides read TGTGCCAGCAGCTTAGGGGACAGGGGCGGCTACGAGCAGTACTTC.

This rearrangement joins TRBV7-9 to TRBJ2-1; the D is unclear. The CDR3 length is 12 residues. The V end lost 5 bases, the J end lost 2 bases, and 4 bases lay between the germline ends. Germline V gene data show CDR1 as SEHNR and CDR2 as FQNEAQ (reference sequence). The CDR3 here is CASSQAYNEQFF. The DNA for the CDR3 is TGTGCCAGCAGCCAGGCCTACAATGAGCAGTTCTTC.

This clone turned up a few times. The V call is TRBV29-1, the J call TRBJ1-4, with 10 bases identical to TRBD1. Germline V gene lookup returns CDR1 SQVTM and CDR2 ANQGSEA. CDR3 length: 13 residues. V dropped 7 bases and J dropped 7; count of bases not matched to a gene: 6. The CDR3 nucleotides are TGCAGCGCTCGACAGGGGGCGGGTGAAAAACTGTTTTTT. Translation gives CSARQGAGEKLFF.

This rearrangement joins TRBV13 to TRBJ1-4; TRBD1 might be the D (5 bases). V gave up 3 bases and J gave up 7 bases, with 18 bases separating them. Per germline, CDR1 PRHDT and CDR2 FYEKMQ (reference sequence). The CDR3 runs 16 residues. The CDR3 coding sequence is TGTGCCAGCAGCTTGCGCGTCCGGGGGTGGGGTGAAAAACTGTTTTTT. Protein sequence: CASSLRVRGWGEKLFF.

The chain has TRBV19 and TRBJ2-1; 9 bases align to TRBD1. The V segment lost 5 bases and the J segment 1 base; nucleotides outside the gene matches: 3. CDR3 length: 15 residues. The germline V gene has CDR1 LNHDA and CDR2 SQIVND (reference sequence). For the CDR3, the DNA is TGTGCCAGTAGTCCAGGGACAGGGTCCTACAATGAGCAGTTCTTC. Amino acids: CASSPGTGSYNEQFF. Full variable domain (rest looked up from reference TRBV19 and TRBJ2-1): DGGITQSPKYLFRKEGQNVTLSCEQNLNHDAMYWYRQDPGQGLRLIYYSQIVNDFQKGDIAEGYSVSREKKESFPLTVTSAQKNPTAFYLCASSPGTGSYNEQFFGPGTRLTVL.

J is TRBJ2-5 and V is TRBV5-1; 9 bases align to TRBD2. V shed 6 bases, J shed 3 bases, and the junction held 6 bases outside the gene matches. Looked up from germline, CDR1 is SGHRS and CDR2 is YFSETQ. The CDR3 extends over 14 amino acids. The CDR3 DNA reads TGCGCCAGCACCCTAGGCGGGGGGGAAGAGACCCAGTACTTC. Translation: CASTLGGGEETQYF.

The genes are TRBV7-2 and TRBJ1-1; tentative D call: TRBD1 (5 bases). The V end was cut by 0 bases, the J end by 1 base, with 18 bases between. Looked up from germline, CDR1 is SGHTA and CDR2 is FQGNSA. The CDR3 sequence is 18 residues long. CDR3 sequence: CASSLAGMGQGRNTEAFF. The CDR3 nucleotides are TGTGCCAGCAGCTTAGCGGGTATGGGGCAAGGCCGGAACACTGAAGCTTTCTTT.

This clone showed up just a few times. V and J are TRBV5-6 and TRBJ2-1, with a tentative D call TRBD1 (6 bases). The CDR3 is 16 amino acids. Looked up from germline, CDR1 is SGHDT and CDR2 is YYEEEE. Trimming left V 2 bases short and J 3 bases short, with 15 bases between. The CDR3 region is CASSLNVGGNYNEQFF. Written as DNA, the CDR3 is TGTGCCAGCAGCTTAAACGTAGGGGGAAACTACAATGAGCAGTTCTTC.